In this sample, the clone carrying this T cell receptor (beta chain) turned up many times. The antigen is unknown. This specimen belongs to a study of read filtering for tumor transcriptome and immune sequencing. Findings and limits, study-wide: Sorted CD138-negative bone marrow cells were not purified T cells.

The library was built from about 400 ng RNA with molecular barcoded adaptors for alpha/delta and beta/gamma chains. TCRdb analysed the reads with MiXCR anew, one entry per CDR3 protein. The table records around 130,000 distinct CDR3 sequences, 10% to 15% of them present only once. Germline loops: CDR1 DFQATT, CDR2 SNEGSKA (reference sequence). V lost 1 base to trimming and J lost 9 bases, with 4 bases between them. The CDR3 spans 10 residues. This clonotype originated in a donor aged 40 or over with multiple myeloma. The chain carries TRBV20-1 and TRBJ2-1; no firm D call. The sample consisted of a population of CD138-negative cells sorted from bone marrow. DNA for the CDR3: TGCAGTGCTAGAGGTTTTGAGCAGTTCTTC. Translated, it gives CSARGFEQFF.